Listed below are T cell receptor beta chains from one sample, sequenced in a study of T cell responses to AZD1222 COVID-19 vaccine. The protocol was immunoSEQ multiplex PCR, while the TCRdb copy is restricted to in-frame clones and leaves out a portion. The repertoire consists of 95,000 to 120,000 clones, with roughly nine tenths occurring once and the leading ten covering around 3.3%. The specimen comprised peripheral blood, sampled on day 0 of MenACWY control vaccination. The source is an adult in good health. CDR3s include the opening cysteine and the closing phenylalanine or tryptophan. The D gene is left open where the match is weak. Rows may omit the clone size; those that give it use once, few, many or a size class.

d_call: -
j_call: TRBJ1-5
clone_size: -
v_call: TRBV5-4
cdr3_nt: TGTGCCAGCAGCTTACAGGGCGGCCAGCCCCAGCATTTT
cdr3_aa: CASSLQGGQPQHF

d_call: TRBD1
j_call: TRBJ1-1
clone_size: -
v_call: TRBV27
cdr3_nt: TGTGCCAGCGGGACAGGGTTGAACACTGAAGCTTTCTTT
cdr3_aa: CASGTGLNTEAFF

d_call: -
j_call: TRBJ1-1
clone_size: -
v_call: TRBV6-5
cdr3_nt: TGTGCCAGCACTGTCCTTAACACTGAAGCTTTCTTT
cdr3_aa: CASTVLNTEAFF

d_call: TRBD1
j_call: TRBJ2-3
clone_size: -
v_call: TRBV24-1
cdr3_nt: TGTGCCACCAGTGACAGTAGGGGGACAGGGGCCCCAGATACGCAGTATTTT
cdr3_aa: CATSDSRGTGAPDTQYF

d_call: TRBD1
j_call: TRBJ2-5
clone_size: -
v_call: TRBV5-1
cdr3_nt: TGCGCCAGCAGCGTTGGGACAGGTGGCGAGACCCAGTACTTC
cdr3_aa: CASSVGTGGETQYF

d_call: -
j_call: TRBJ1-2
clone_size: -
v_call: TRBV28
cdr3_nt: TGTGCCAGCAGTACCGGGACGGGGCTATTTGGCTACACCTTC
cdr3_aa: CASSTGTGLFGYTF

d_call: -
j_call: TRBJ1-4
clone_size: -
v_call: TRBV29-1
cdr3_nt: TGCAGCGTTTCCCAGGGCTTTAATGAAAAACTGTTTTTT
cdr3_aa: CSVSQGFNEKLFF

d_call: TRBD2
j_call: TRBJ2-1
clone_size: -
v_call: TRBV2
cdr3_nt: TGTGCCAGCAGTGAAGCTAGCGGGGGGCTCAATGAGCAGTTCTTC
cdr3_aa: CASSEASGGLNEQFF

d_call: -
j_call: TRBJ1-1
clone_size: -
v_call: TRBV13
cdr3_nt: TGTGCCAGCAGCTTAGGGGCGCCCCGCACTGAAGCTTTCTTT
cdr3_aa: CASSLGAPRTEAFF

d_call: TRBD2
j_call: TRBJ2-1
clone_size: -
v_call: TRBV7-9
cdr3_nt: TGTGCCAGCAGCTTAGTGCTAGCGGGGGGGCCAGGGTTCTTC
cdr3_aa: CASSLVLAGGPGFF

d_call: TRBD1
j_call: TRBJ2-7
clone_size: -
v_call: TRBV3-1/TRBV3-2
cdr3_nt: TGTGCCAGCAGCCAAGTAGGACAGGGTGACTACGAGCAGTACTTC
cdr3_aa: CASSQVGQGDYEQYF

d_call: -
j_call: TRBJ1-5
clone_size: -
v_call: TRBV6-5
cdr3_nt: TGTGCCAGCAGCCTGCGGGGGGCCCGACAGCCCCAGCATTTT
cdr3_aa: CASSLRGARQPQHF

d_call: -
j_call: TRBJ1-2
clone_size: once
v_call: TRBV7-2
cdr3_nt: TGTGCCAGCAGTCTAGGGTATGATAACTATGGCTACACCTTC
cdr3_aa: CASSLGYDNYGYTF

d_call: TRBD1
j_call: TRBJ1-2
clone_size: -
v_call: TRBV6-6
cdr3_nt: TGTGCCAGCAGAACAGGGGGCCGAAACTATGGCTACACCTTC
cdr3_aa: CASRTGGRNYGYTF

d_call: -
j_call: TRBJ1-3
clone_size: -
v_call: TRBV5-1
cdr3_nt: TGCGCCAGCAGGGCAGTCCTCTCTGGAAACACCATATATTTT
cdr3_aa: CASRAVLSGNTIYF

d_call: TRBD1
j_call: TRBJ1-1
clone_size: -
v_call: TRBV2
cdr3_nt: TGTGCCAGCAGTAATCAACCCGGGACAGACACTGAAGCTTTCTTT
cdr3_aa: CASSNQPGTDTEAFF

d_call: TRBD2
j_call: TRBJ2-5
clone_size: -
v_call: TRBV9
cdr3_nt: TGTGCCAGCAGCGGATCCGGGACTAGCGGGGGGGCGAAGACCCAGTACTTC
cdr3_aa: CASSGSGTSGGAKTQYF

d_call: -
j_call: TRBJ1-2
clone_size: -
v_call: TRBV4-1
cdr3_nt: TGCGCCAGCAGCCAGAAGGACTATGGCTACACCTTC
cdr3_aa: CASSQKDYGYTF

d_call: -
j_call: TRBJ2-3
clone_size: -
v_call: TRBV3-1/TRBV3-2
cdr3_nt: TGTGCCAGCAGCCAAGATCGGGGTAGGGTTCTCACAGATACGCAGTATTTT
cdr3_aa: CASSQDRGRVLTDTQYF

d_call: TRBD1
j_call: TRBJ1-1
clone_size: -
v_call: TRBV7-9
cdr3_nt: TGTGCCAGCAGCTCTTCCGGGACAGGGATCACTGAAGCTTTCTTT
cdr3_aa: CASSSSGTGITEAFF

d_call: -
j_call: TRBJ1-2
clone_size: -
v_call: TRBV7-2
cdr3_nt: TGTGCCAGCAGCTTAGCCGTGGGGGGTTCCTATGGCTACACCTTC
cdr3_aa: CASSLAVGGSYGYTF

d_call: -
j_call: TRBJ1-5
clone_size: once
v_call: TRBV3-1/TRBV3-2
cdr3_nt: TGTGCCAGCAGCCCCCAGGGTGGGAATCAGCCCCAGCATTTT
cdr3_aa: CASSPQGGNQPQHF

d_call: -
j_call: TRBJ1-2
clone_size: -
v_call: TRBV18
cdr3_nt: TGTGCCAGCTCACCACGGGATACGGGTGGCTACACCTTC
cdr3_aa: CASSPRDTGGYTF

d_call: -
j_call: TRBJ2-7
clone_size: -
v_call: TRBV7-2
cdr3_nt: TGTGCCAGCAGCCTCAACCCCCTTTCTGACGAGCAGTACTTC
cdr3_aa: CASSLNPLSDEQYF

d_call: TRBD1
j_call: TRBJ1-6
clone_size: -
v_call: TRBV9
cdr3_nt: TGTGCCAGCAGCTACAGCCAGGGGGTACACCCTTCACCCCTCCACTTT
cdr3_aa: CASSYSQGVHPSPLHF

d_call: -
j_call: TRBJ1-1
clone_size: -
v_call: TRBV27
cdr3_nt: TGTGCCAGCAGCGCAGTGAACACTGAAGCTTTCTTT
cdr3_aa: CASSAVNTEAFF

d_call: -
j_call: TRBJ1-1
clone_size: -
v_call: TRBV12-3/TRBV12-4
cdr3_nt: TGTGCCAGCAGTTTCAGGCGGGGGACTGAAGCTTTCTTT
cdr3_aa: CASSFRRGTEAFF

d_call: -
j_call: TRBJ2-7
clone_size: -
v_call: TRBV7-8
cdr3_nt: TGTGCCAGCAGCTTAGCATCCTGGTCCGGGGACGCCTACGAGCAGTACTTC
cdr3_aa: CASSLASWSGDAYEQYF

d_call: -
j_call: TRBJ1-2
clone_size: -
v_call: TRBV5-1
cdr3_nt: TGCGCCAGCAGCTTCCCCGGAGGCGACTATGGCTACACCTTC
cdr3_aa: CASSFPGGDYGYTF

d_call: TRBD2
j_call: TRBJ2-1
clone_size: -
v_call: TRBV14
cdr3_nt: TGTGCCAGCAGCCGGACTAGCGGGGACTCCTACAATGAGCAGTTCTTC
cdr3_aa: CASSRTSGDSYNEQFF

d_call: -
j_call: TRBJ1-2
clone_size: -
v_call: TRBV12-3/TRBV12-4
cdr3_nt: TGTGCCAGCAGTTTACGGGATGGCTATGGCTACACCTTC
cdr3_aa: CASSLRDGYGYTF

d_call: -
j_call: TRBJ1-3
clone_size: -
v_call: TRBV10-3
cdr3_nt: TGTGCCATCAGTGACCCCTCTGGAAACACCATATATTTT
cdr3_aa: CAISDPSGNTIYF

d_call: -
j_call: TRBJ1-1
clone_size: -
v_call: TRBV28
cdr3_nt: TGTGCCAGCAGTTTAGGTGTGGACACTGAAGCTTTCTTT
cdr3_aa: CASSLGVDTEAFF

d_call: -
j_call: TRBJ2-3
clone_size: -
v_call: TRBV13
cdr3_nt: TGTGCCAGCAGCTCTCGGGGGAGTACGTCTTCTACAGATACGCAGTATTTT
cdr3_aa: CASSSRGSTSSTDTQYF

d_call: -
j_call: TRBJ1-4
clone_size: -
v_call: TRBV19
cdr3_nt: TGTGCCAGTAGTGAGACGAAACTATCGCGGGCTAATGAAAAACTGTTTTTT
cdr3_aa: CASSETKLSRANEKLFF

d_call: -
j_call: TRBJ2-2
clone_size: -
v_call: TRBV5-1
cdr3_nt: TGCGCCAGCAGCCCGGGACTGAGCGCCGGGGAGCTGTTTTTT
cdr3_aa: CASSPGLSAGELFF

d_call: -
j_call: TRBJ1-1
clone_size: -
v_call: TRBV5-6
cdr3_nt: TGTGCCAGCAGCTTAGGACAGCGAGCTTTCTTT
cdr3_aa: CASSLGQRAFF

d_call: -
j_call: TRBJ2-7
clone_size: -
v_call: TRBV30
cdr3_nt: TGTGCCTGGAGTCTGGGAGCCTACGAGCAGTACTTC
cdr3_aa: CAWSLGAYEQYF

d_call: -
j_call: TRBJ2-3
clone_size: -
v_call: TRBV7-2
cdr3_nt: TGTGCCAGCAGCGAGCCTTCGGAGTATTCAGATACGCAGTATTTT
cdr3_aa: CASSEPSEYSDTQYF

d_call: -
j_call: TRBJ2-3
clone_size: -
v_call: TRBV30
cdr3_nt: TGTGCCTGGAGTATTTTCGGCCCACGAGGGGATACGCAGTATTTT
cdr3_aa: CAWSIFGPRGDTQYF

d_call: TRBD1
j_call: TRBJ1-1
clone_size: -
v_call: TRBV2
cdr3_nt: TGTGCCAGCAGTGGCGGGACAGGGTGGGCAGAAAGGACTGAAGCTTTCTTT
cdr3_aa: CASSGGTGWAERTEAFF

d_call: -
j_call: TRBJ1-2
clone_size: -
v_call: TRBV3-1/TRBV3-2
cdr3_nt: TGTGCCAGCAGCCAAGGCAACAGGGCGGTAGATGGCTACACCTTC
cdr3_aa: CASSQGNRAVDGYTF

d_call: -
j_call: TRBJ2-6
clone_size: -
v_call: TRBV5-4
cdr3_nt: TGTGCCAGCAGCATCCAGGGGGCCAACGTCCTGACTTTC
cdr3_aa: CASSIQGANVLTF

d_call: -
j_call: TRBJ1-2
clone_size: -
v_call: TRBV6-6
cdr3_nt: TGTGCCAGCAGCGAACAAGGATCCTATGGCTACACCTTC
cdr3_aa: CASSEQGSYGYTF

d_call: -
j_call: TRBJ1-1
clone_size: -
v_call: TRBV5-1
cdr3_nt: TGCGCCAGCAGCATCGGGACAAACACTGAAGCTTTCTTT
cdr3_aa: CASSIGTNTEAFF

d_call: -
j_call: TRBJ1-4
clone_size: -
v_call: TRBV4-3
cdr3_nt: TGCGCCAGCAGCCTACGCAGGGGAGGTATAGGAGAAAAACTGTTTTTT
cdr3_aa: CASSLRRGGIGEKLFF

d_call: -
j_call: TRBJ2-5
clone_size: -
v_call: TRBV30
cdr3_nt: TGTGCCTGGAGTGTGAGGGAGTGGGAGACCCAGTACTTC
cdr3_aa: CAWSVREWETQYF

d_call: -
j_call: TRBJ1-4
clone_size: -
v_call: TRBV5-1
cdr3_nt: TGCGCCAGCAGCTCCGACCCAGGCAGTGAAAAACTGTTTTTT
cdr3_aa: CASSSDPGSEKLFF

d_call: -
j_call: TRBJ1-2
clone_size: -
v_call: TRBV6-5
cdr3_nt: TGTGCCAGCAGTTACTCGACGGGGGGCGCGGGAGGCTACACCTTC
cdr3_aa: CASSYSTGGAGGYTF